This TCR beta chain was identified during a study of blood T cell repertoires in COVID-19. Generated by immunoSEQ multiplex PCR, the TCRdb table keeps only in-frame clones and is missing some. The repertoire holds 95,000 to 150,000 clones, with around 76% as singletons. The length of the CDR3 is 12 residues. V lost 4 bases and J 6 bases, leaving 9 bases between the germline ends. The germline V gene encodes CDR1 MNHEY and CDR2 SMNVEV (reference sequence). The chain carries TRBV27 and TRBJ2-5; D unclear. This receptor was identified in a man between 65 and 85 years old with acute or convalescent COVID-19. The material sequenced was peripheral blood. This chain's CDR3 is CASSSYPKTQYF. DNA of the CDR3: TGTGCCAGCAGTTCCTACCCAAAGACCCAGTACTTC.